This entry is about one T cell receptor beta chain. Antigen: not known. These data are taken from a study of cytomegalovirus exposure and HLA in healthy donors. Study-wide points: Accurate prediction of most subjects' HLA-A and HLA-B alleles from TCR beta sequences was reported. It was likely that a cluster of highly shared sequence variants was a sequencing artifact. As confirmed in vitro, a few CMV-associated chains were specific for CMV antigens.

PCR involved 60 Vbeta and 13 Jbeta primers. Repertoires were generated with immunoSEQ multiplex PCR, while TCRdb's copy carries only in-frame clones and drops some. Of more than 100,000 clones in the sample, around 61% were seen once. The CDR3 loop spans 18 amino acids. Germline lookup yields CDR1 SSHAT and CDR2 FNYEAQ (reference sequence). Trimming cost V 3 bases and J 0 bases; bases outside gene matches: 3. The chain recombines TRBV7-7 with TRBJ2-3; 16 nucleotides align to TRBD2. The TCR originated in a woman in her forties or fifties in good health and CMV-seronegative. The sequencing sample was made of PBMCs. The CDR3 nucleotides are TGTGCCAGCAGCTTGGGACTAGCGGGAGGGCCAAGCACAGATACGCAGTATTTT. Its translation: CASSLGLAGGPSTDTQYF.